The present TCR beta chain was sequenced within a study of T cell responses to AZD1222 COVID-19 vaccine. Points from the study as a whole: Rises in breadth and depth of Spike-specific TCRs came after two AZD1222 doses. The CD4 TCRs associated with vaccination extended across spike and predominated at 160-218 and 743-854.

Germline V gene sequence: CDR1 MDHEN, CDR2 SYDVKM. This CDR3 region has 12 residues. V lost 8 bases, J lost 4 bases, and 9 bases lay in between. A note on this clone: Its antigen is unknown.

Profiled with immunoSEQ multiplex PCR; TCRdb holds only in-frame clones, not every one. The data show approximately 35,000 clones, 75% to 90% seen once. The chain uses TRBV28 and TRBJ1-3; no firm D call. This receptor was obtained from an adult in good health. Sequenced material: peripheral blood, taken on day 0 of AZD1222 vaccination. In nucleotides, the CDR3 is TGTGCCAGCGGAGCAGCCGGAAACACCATATATTTT. The encoded protein is CASGAAGNTIYF.